The clone carrying this TCR beta chain was found once. Its antigen is unidentified. The data originate from a study of cytomegalovirus exposure and HLA in healthy donors. Germline CDR1 and CDR2: MNHEY and SVGAGI. Trimming cost V 7 bases and J 10 bases; bases outside gene matches: 9. CDR3 length equals 13 residues. The study, taken as a whole, reports: Association of a missense DCLRE1C variant with TCR beta V- and J-gene trimming was reported in a later analysis.

The PCR used 60 Vbeta and 13 Jbeta primers. TCRdb's table, derived via immunoSEQ multiplex PCR, lists solely in-frame clones and lacks some. The sample lists 150,000 to 200,000 clones, around 83% seen once, with 3.5% to 5% in the top ten. This TCR was sampled from a man aged 45-60 years in good health and CMV-seropositive. The rearrangement links TRBV6-5 to TRBJ2-1; TRBD2 matches 8 bases. The sequenced material came from PBMCs. CDR3 protein: CASTSGTRREQFF. CDR3 DNA sequence: TGTGCCAGCACCTCAGGGACTAGGAGAGAGCAGTTCTTC.